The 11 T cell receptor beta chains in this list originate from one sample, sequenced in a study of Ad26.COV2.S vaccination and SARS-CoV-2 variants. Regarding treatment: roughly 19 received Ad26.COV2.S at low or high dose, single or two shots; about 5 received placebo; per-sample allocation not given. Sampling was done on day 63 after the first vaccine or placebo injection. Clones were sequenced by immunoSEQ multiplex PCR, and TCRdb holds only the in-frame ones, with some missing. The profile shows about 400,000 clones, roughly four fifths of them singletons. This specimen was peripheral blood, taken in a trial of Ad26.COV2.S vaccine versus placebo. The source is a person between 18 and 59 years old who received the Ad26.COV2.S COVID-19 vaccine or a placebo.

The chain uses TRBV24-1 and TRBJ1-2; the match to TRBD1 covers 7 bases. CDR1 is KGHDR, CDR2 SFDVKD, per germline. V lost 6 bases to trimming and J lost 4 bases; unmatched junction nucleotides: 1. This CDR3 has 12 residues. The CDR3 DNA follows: TGTGCCACCAGTCGGGACAGCTATGGCTACACCTTC. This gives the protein CATSRDSYGYTF.

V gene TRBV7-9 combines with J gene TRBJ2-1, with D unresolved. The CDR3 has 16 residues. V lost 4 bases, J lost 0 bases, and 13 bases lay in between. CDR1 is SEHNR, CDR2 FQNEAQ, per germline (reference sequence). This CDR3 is CASSSLGARSYNEQFF. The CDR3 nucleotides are TGTGCCAGCAGCTCGCTAGGAGCCCGCTCCTACAATGAGCAGTTCTTC.

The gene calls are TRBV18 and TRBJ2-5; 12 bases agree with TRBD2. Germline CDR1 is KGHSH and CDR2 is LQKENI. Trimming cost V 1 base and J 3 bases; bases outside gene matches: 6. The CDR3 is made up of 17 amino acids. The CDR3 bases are TGTGCCAGCTCACCACGCCTCCTAGCGGGAGGGGAAGAGACCCAGTACTTC. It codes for CASSPRLLAGGEETQYF.

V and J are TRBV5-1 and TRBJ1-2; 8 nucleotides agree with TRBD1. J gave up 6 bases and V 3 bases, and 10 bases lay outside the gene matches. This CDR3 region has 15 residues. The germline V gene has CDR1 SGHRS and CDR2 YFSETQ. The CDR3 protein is CASSSFGQGAHGYTF. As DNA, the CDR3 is TGCGCCAGCAGCTCGTTCGGACAGGGTGCACATGGCTACACCTTC.

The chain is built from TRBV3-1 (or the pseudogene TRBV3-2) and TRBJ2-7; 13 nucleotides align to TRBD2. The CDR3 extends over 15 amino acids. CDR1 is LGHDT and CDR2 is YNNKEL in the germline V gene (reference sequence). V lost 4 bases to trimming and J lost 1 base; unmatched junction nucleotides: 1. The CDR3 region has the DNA TGTGCCAGCAGCCCGGGACTAGCGGGGTCCTACGAGCAGTACTTC. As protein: CASSPGLAGSYEQYF.

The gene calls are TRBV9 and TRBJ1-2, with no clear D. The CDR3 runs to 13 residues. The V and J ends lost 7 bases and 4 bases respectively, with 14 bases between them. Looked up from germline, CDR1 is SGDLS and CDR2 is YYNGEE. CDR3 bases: TGTGCCAGCCGGGGAACGGCGGGCTATGGCTACACCTTC. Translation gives CASRGTAGYGYTF.

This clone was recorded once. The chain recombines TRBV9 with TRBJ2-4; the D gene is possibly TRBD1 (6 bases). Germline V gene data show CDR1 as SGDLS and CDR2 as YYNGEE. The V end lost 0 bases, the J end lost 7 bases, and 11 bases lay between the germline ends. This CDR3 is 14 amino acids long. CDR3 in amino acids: CASSVDLGANIQYF. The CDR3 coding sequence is TGTGCCAGCAGCGTAGATTTGGGGGCCAACATTCAGTACTTC.

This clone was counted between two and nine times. The CDR3, as DNA: TGCGCCAGCAGCCAGTTCGCACGGGACGCCCATAAAGCCCAGCATTTT. It yields the protein CASSQFARDAHKAQHF. V usage is TRBV4-1 and J usage is TRBJ1-5; possibly TRBD1 for D (5 bases). CDR3 length: 16 residues. Trimming cost V 3 bases and J 11 bases, with 23 bases left between them. CDR1 is MGHRA, CDR2 YSYEKL, per germline.

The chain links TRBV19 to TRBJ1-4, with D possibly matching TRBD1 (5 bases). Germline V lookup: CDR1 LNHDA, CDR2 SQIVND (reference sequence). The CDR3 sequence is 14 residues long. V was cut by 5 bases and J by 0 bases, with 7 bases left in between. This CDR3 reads CASSGTATNEKLFF. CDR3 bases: TGTGCCAGTAGTGGGACCGCAACTAATGAAAAACTGTTTTTT.

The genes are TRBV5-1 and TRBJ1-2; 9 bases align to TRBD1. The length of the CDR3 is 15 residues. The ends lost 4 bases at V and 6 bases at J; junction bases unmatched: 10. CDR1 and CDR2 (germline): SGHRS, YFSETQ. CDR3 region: CASSILVGQGNGYTF. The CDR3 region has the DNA TGCGCCAGCAGCATACTGGTGGGACAGGGCAATGGCTACACCTTC.

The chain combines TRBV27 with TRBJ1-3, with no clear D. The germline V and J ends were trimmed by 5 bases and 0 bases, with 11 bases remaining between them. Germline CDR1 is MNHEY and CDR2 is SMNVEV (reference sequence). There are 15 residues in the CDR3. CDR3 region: CASSPAPSSGNTIYF. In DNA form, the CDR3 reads TGTGCCAGCAGTCCCGCTCCGAGCTCTGGAAACACCATATATTTT.